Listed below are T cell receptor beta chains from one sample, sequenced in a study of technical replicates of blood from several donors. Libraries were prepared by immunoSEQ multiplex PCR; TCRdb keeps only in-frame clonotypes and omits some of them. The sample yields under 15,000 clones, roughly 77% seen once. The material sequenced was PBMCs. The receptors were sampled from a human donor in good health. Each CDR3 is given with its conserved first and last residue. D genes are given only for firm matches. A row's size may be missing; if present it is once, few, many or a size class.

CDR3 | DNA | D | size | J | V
CASSLNGPGDTGELFF | TGTGCCAGCAGCTTAAACGGGCCCGGGGACACCGGGGAGCTGTTTTTT | . | . | TRBJ2-2 | TRBV7-3
CASSSQGKPPGELFF | TGTGCCAGCAGTTCACAGGGGAAACCACCCGGGGAGCTGTTTTTT | TRBD1 | . | TRBJ2-2 | TRBV27
CASSPPLVNMNTEAFF | TGTGCCAGCTCACCACCGCTAGTTAACATGAACACTGAAGCTTTCTTT | . | once | TRBJ1-1 | TRBV18
CASSRTGGATGELFF | TGCGCCAGCAGCCGGACAGGGGGGGCTACCGGGGAGCTGTTTTTT | TRBD1 | . | TRBJ2-2 | TRBV5-1
CASRGGQGADEQYF | TGTGCCAGCAGAGGTGGACAGGGGGCCGACGAGCAGTACTTC | TRBD1 | . | TRBJ2-7 | TRBV6-1
CASSKTSYDYNEQFF | TGTGCCAGCAGCAAAACTAGTTACGATTACAATGAGCAGTTCTTC | . | . | TRBJ2-1 | TRBV11-3
CASRVDSLNQETQYF | TGTGCCAGCAGGGTAGACAGCCTAAACCAAGAGACCCAGTACTTC | . | . | TRBJ2-5 | TRBV2
CASSKDTKNIQYF | TGTGCCAGCAGCAAAGACACCAAAAACATTCAGTACTTC | . | . | TRBJ2-4 | TRBV21-1
CASNPGGGSETQYF | TGTGCCAGCAACCCGGGGGGGGGCTCGGAGACCCAGTACTTC | TRBD2 | . | TRBJ2-5 | TRBV7-9
CASSLETGGGYGYTF | TGCGCCAGCAGCTTGGAAACAGGGGGCGGGTATGGCTACACCTTC | TRBD1 | few | TRBJ1-2 | TRBV5-1
CASSEEAGGYNEQFF | TGTGCCAGCAGTGAAGAAGCAGGGGGCTACAATGAGCAGTTCTTC | TRBD1 | . | TRBJ2-1 | TRBV6-1
CTTIAKNIQYF | TGTACCACTATAGCCAAAAACATTCAGTACTTC | . | . | TRBJ2-4 | TRBV6-6
CASSYGSTQETQYF | TGTGCCAGCAGCTACGGGTCTACTCAAGAGACCCAGTACTTC | . | . | TRBJ2-5 | TRBV5-4
CASSEAREFPDTQYF | TGTGCCAGCAGTGAAGCGCGCGAGTTCCCAGATACGCAGTATTTT | . | . | TRBJ2-3 | TRBV2
CASRQTGDGYTF | TGCGCCAGCAGGCAAACAGGTGATGGCTACACCTTC | . | . | TRBJ1-2 | TRBV5-1
CASSLDEGLNTGELFF | TGTGCCAGCAGTTTGGACGAGGGTTTGAACACCGGGGAGCTGTTTTTT | . | once | TRBJ2-2 | TRBV5-4
CASSSPDRAGDTQYF | TGTGCCAGCAGCTCCCCGGACAGGGCTGGAGATACGCAGTATTTT | TRBD1 | . | TRBJ2-3 | TRBV5-4
CASSVSSSEQYF | TGTGCCAGCAGTGTCTCTAGCTCAGAGCAGTACTTC | . | few | TRBJ2-7 | TRBV2
CASSWDYYNEQFF | TGTGCCAGCAGCTGGGACTACTACAATGAGCAGTTCTTC | TRBD2 | . | TRBJ2-1 | TRBV7-2
CAWSPGQGSGYTF | TGTGCCTGGAGCCCCGGACAGGGGAGTGGCTACACCTTC | TRBD1 | . | TRBJ1-2 | TRBV30
CSVEAVAGNTEAFF | TGCAGCGTTGAAGCAGTTGCGGGGAACACTGAAGCTTTCTTT | . | few | TRBJ1-1 | TRBV29-1
CASSLAPGGGAQYF | TGCGCCAGCAGCTTGGCCCCTGGAGGGGGGGCCCAGTACTTC | . | . | TRBJ2-5 | TRBV5-1
CASSGNGYRYKRANVLTF | TGTGCCAGCAGTGGCAATGGTTACCGATACAAACGGGCCAACGTCCTGACTTTC | . | . | TRBJ2-6 | TRBV2
CASSEMTAGREQFF | TGTGCCAGCAGTGAAATGACGGCGGGGCGCGAGCAGTTCTTC | . | . | TRBJ2-1 | TRBV6-1
CASSVARTGHEQFF | TGTGCCAGCAGCGTAGCTCGGACAGGGCATGAGCAGTTCTTC | TRBD1 | once | TRBJ2-1 | TRBV9
CASSLVGGAGVRYNEQFF | TGTGCCAGCAGCTTAGTCGGCGGGGCGGGAGTACGCTACAATGAGCAGTTCTTC | TRBD2 | . | TRBJ2-1 | TRBV7-8
CASSLPHEGKGGYTF | TGTGCCAGCAGCTTGCCCCACGAGGGAAAAGGTGGCTACACCTTC | . | . | TRBJ1-2 | TRBV7-9
CASRRAGEETQYF | TGTGCCAGCAGGCGAGCGGGAGAAGAGACCCAGTACTTC | TRBD2 | . | TRBJ2-5 | TRBV6-6
CASSFPGLAGGPQETQYF | TGTGCCAGCAGTTTCCCCGGACTAGCGGGAGGGCCGCAAGAGACCCAGTACTTC | TRBD2 | . | TRBJ2-5 | TRBV28
CASSSGQANYEQYF | TGTGCCAGCAGTTCAGGACAGGCGAACTACGAGCAGTACTTC | TRBD1 | . | TRBJ2-7 | TRBV27
CASSLSTGEKQFF | TGTGCCAGCAGTTTATCGACAGGGGAAAAGCAGTTCTTC | TRBD1 | . | TRBJ2-1 | TRBV27
CASTNTDTQYF | TGCGCCAGCACCAACACAGATACGCAGTATTTT | . | . | TRBJ2-3 | TRBV5-1
CAWNRQGAYNEQFF | TGTGCCTGGAACAGACAGGGTGCGTACAATGAGCAGTTCTTC | TRBD1 | . | TRBJ2-1 | TRBV30
CASSYLQGSGYTF | TGTGCCAGCAGTTACTTACAGGGGTCAGGCTACACCTTC | TRBD1 | few | TRBJ1-2 | TRBV6-5
CASKGTVNQPQHF | TGTGCCAGCAAGGGGACAGTGAATCAGCCCCAGCATTTT | TRBD1 | . | TRBJ1-5 | TRBV2
CASSPGHRETQYF | TGTGCCAGCAGCCCGGGACATCGAGAGACCCAGTACTTC | . | . | TRBJ2-5 | TRBV7-9
CASSQELAGVEQFF | TGTGCCAGCAGCCAAGAACTAGCGGGAGTGGAGCAGTTCTTC | TRBD2 | . | TRBJ2-1 | TRBV4-2
CASSSTGYEQYF | TGTGCCAGCAGCTCCACGGGGTACGAGCAGTACTTC | . | . | TRBJ2-7 | TRBV7-3
CASSVSAGVEETQYF | TGTGCCAGCAGCGTGAGCGCGGGAGTGGAGGAGACCCAGTACTTC | TRBD2 | once | TRBJ2-5 | TRBV5-4
CASSGGTGNQPQHF | TGTGCCAGCAGTGGAGGGACAGGCAATCAGCCCCAGCATTTT | TRBD1 | few | TRBJ1-5 | TRBV6-1
CASGYDSYNEQFF | TGTGCCAGCGGGTATGACAGCTACAATGAGCAGTTCTTC | . | . | TRBJ2-1 | TRBV28
CASSSRGLGSYEQYF | TGTGCCAGCAGCTCCCGCGGACTCGGCTCCTACGAGCAGTACTTC | . | . | TRBJ2-7 | TRBV7-6
CASSGSSQSGEQYF | TGTGCCAGCAGCGGATCCTCTCAATCGGGCGAGCAGTACTTC | . | . | TRBJ2-7 | TRBV9
CASSSQVGMAGGRTDTQYF | TGTGCCAGCAGCTCCCAGGTCGGAATGGCGGGAGGCCGCACAGATACGCAGTATTTT | TRBD2 | . | TRBJ2-3 | TRBV7-9
CASSFPGGEENNTIYF | TGTGCCAGCAGTTTCCCTGGGGGGGAGGAGAATAACACCATATATTTT | . | . | TRBJ1-3 | TRBV28
CASSRSAGETQETQYF | TGTGCCAGCAGCCGGTCAGCGGGAGAGACCCAAGAGACCCAGTACTTC | TRBD2 | once | TRBJ2-5 | TRBV5-4
CASSLGGVYNEQFF | TGTGCCAGCAGCCTCGGGGGGGTCTACAATGAGCAGTTCTTC | TRBD2 | . | TRBJ2-1 | TRBV7-8
CASSPPAGVEGEAFF | TGTGCCAGCTCACCACCGGCGGGGGTCGAGGGTGAAGCTTTCTTT | . | . | TRBJ1-1 | TRBV18
CASSLAPLAGTDTQYF | TGCGCCAGCAGCCTCGCCCCCCTAGCGGGAACAGATACGCAGTATTTT | TRBD2 | . | TRBJ2-3 | TRBV5-1
CASSLKQGTLAAEAFF | TGTGCCAGCAGTTTAAAACAAGGGACGCTAGCGGCTGAAGCTTTCTTT | . | . | TRBJ1-1 | TRBV6-6
CASSKGVRSSNQPQHF | TGTGCCAGCAGCAAGGGGGTTCGGTCTAGCAATCAGCCCCAGCATTTT | . | . | TRBJ1-5 | TRBV2
CASSRLLFGSSYNEQFF | TGTGCCAGCAGCCGACTTCTATTCGGGAGCTCCTACAATGAGCAGTTCTTC | . | . | TRBJ2-1 | TRBV7-6
CASSLVAGGGETQYF | TGTGCCAGCAGCTTAGTTGCGGGAGGGGGGGAGACCCAGTACTTC | TRBD2 | . | TRBJ2-5 | TRBV13
CASSSTGYQETQYF | TGTGCCAGCAGCTCGACAGGGTACCAAGAGACCCAGTACTTC | TRBD1 | . | TRBJ2-5 | TRBV11-2